The clone carrying this TCR beta chain was counted at least ten times. What it binds is unknown. The data are from a study of T cell repertoires in cytomegalovirus infection. Across the study: Newly reported HLA-C-restricted and thoroughly characterized HLA-B-restricted CMV epitopes were employed. Both CMV infection and a matching HLA type were indicated by public TCR beta signatures.

TCRdb recomputed calls from the reads with MiXCR, one row per CDR3 protein. The sample comprises 830,000 or so distinct CDR3 sequences, about 31% of which are singletons, and roughly 12% rests with the top ten. This CDR3 is built from 14 residues. Trimming cost V 5 bases and J 4 bases, with 15 bases left between them. From germline, CDR1 is LGHNT and CDR2 FRNRAP. General observations from the study: Carriers of CMV and the relevant HLA type were discriminated by public TCR beta frequency.

This sequence originates from a human donor in good health (CMV status not recorded). Some clones in this sample may be carry-over from other donors' samples. The sample here was cultured CD8+ T cells from PBMCs, taken from culture after CMV antigen stimulation. The V call is TRBV12-5, the J call TRBJ2-7, with D possibly being TRBD1 or TRBD2 (5 bases each). CDR3 protein: CASGTLAGRYEQYF. CDR3 sequence (DNA): TGTGCTAGTGGTACCCTTGCAGGGAGATACGAGCAGTACTTC.